The next 13 T cell receptor beta chains were all read from a single sample in a study of blood T cell repertoires in COVID-19. TCRdb's copy holds only in-frame clones and misses some; the assay was immunoSEQ multiplex PCR. The sample carries 120,000 to 150,000 clones, around four fifths recorded once. Specimen: peripheral blood. These receptors were collected from a woman aged 40 to 50 with active or convalescent COVID-19.

The chain employs TRBV7-2 and TRBJ2-1; D call uncertain. This CDR3 region has 14 residues. V dropped 0 bases and J dropped 4 bases, with 7 bases sitting between them. Germline CDR1 and CDR2: SGHTA and FQGNSA. The DNA for the CDR3 is TGTGCCAGCAGCTTAGCCCTCACTTACAATGAGCAGTTCTTC. It specifies CASSLALTYNEQFF.

The rearrangement links TRBV14 to TRBJ1-1; D remains unclear. CDR3 length: 12 residues. Germline V gene sequence: CDR1 SGHDN, CDR2 FVKESK. Deletions cut 6 bases from V and 4 bases from J, with 9 bases between. The CDR3 spells CASSFGSTEAFF. The DNA of the CDR3 is TGTGCCAGCAGTTTCGGTTCCACTGAAGCTTTCTTT.

The CDR3 coding sequence is TGTGCCAGCAGCTTGTATAACAGGGCTGCTGAAGCTTTCTTT. Protein: CASSLYNRAAEAFF. The rearrangement links TRBV5-6 to TRBJ1-1, with a possible D match to TRBD1 (6 bases). The CDR3 contains 14 residues. Trimming removed 1 base at V and 6 bases at J, with 13 bases between. Germline values: CDR1 SGHDT, CDR2 YYEEEE.

The gene calls are TRBV10-3 and TRBJ2-7; TRBD2 matches at 13 bases. The CDR3 covers 17 residues. Unmatched junction bases numbered 11, after V lost 3 bases and J lost 6 bases. Germline lookup yields CDR1 ENHRY and CDR2 SYGVKD. As DNA, the CDR3 is TGTGCCATCAGTGACCTTGCCGGGACTAGCGGGGCCCTCGAGCAGTACTTC. It is translated as CAISDLAGTSGALEQYF.

The chain couples TRBV7-9 to TRBJ1-1; TRBD1 matches at 9 bases. The V segment lost 3 bases and the J segment 0 bases; nucleotides outside the gene matches: 2. Germline values: CDR1 SEHNR, CDR2 FQNEAQ (reference sequence). The CDR3 has 15 residues. The CDR3 DNA is TGTGCCAGCAGCTTGACAGGGGGGATGAACACTGAAGCTTTCTTT. It translates to CASSLTGGMNTEAFF.

This clone was seen a handful of times. The CDR3 loop reads CASTTGGATNEKLFF. The CDR3 region has the DNA TGTGCCAGCACGACAGGGGGCGCAACTAATGAAAAACTGTTTTTT. The chain carries TRBV28 and TRBJ1-4; 10 nucleotides line up with TRBD1. J gave up 0 bases and V 7 bases, and 2 bases lay outside the gene matches. The CDR3 totals 15 residues. Germline CDR1 and CDR2: MDHEN and SYDVKM.

The rearrangement uses TRBV30 and TRBJ1-2, with 8 bases lining up with TRBD1. The germline gives CDR1 GTSNPN, CDR2 SVGIG (reference sequence). The CDR3 extends over 14 amino acids. V dropped 2 bases and J dropped 4; count of bases not matched to a gene: 6. CDR3 DNA: TGTGCCTGGAGTTCTCCGGACAGGGCCTATGGCTACACCTTC. Its translation is CAWSSPDRAYGYTF.

This chain links TRBV4-3 with TRBJ1-5, with TRBD1 matching over 8 bases. Germline lookup yields CDR1 LGHNA and CDR2 YSLEER. This CDR3 has 15 amino acids. V dropped 0 bases and J dropped 6; count of bases not matched to a gene: 4. CDR3 amino acids: CASSQEGQGGQPQHF. The CDR3 coding sequence is TGCGCCAGCAGCCAAGAAGGACAGGGAGGTCAGCCCCAGCATTTT.

The rearrangement joins TRBV5-1 to TRBJ2-3, with D possibly being TRBD2 (5 bases). Looked up from germline, CDR1 is SGHRS and CDR2 is YFSETQ. Trimming shortened V by 4 bases and J by 0 bases, and 12 bases separated the two germline ends. There are 15 residues in the CDR3. This chain's CDR3 is CASSLLGGSTDTQYF. CDR3 coding DNA: TGCGCCAGCAGCCTACTAGGTGGGAGCACAGATACGCAGTATTTT.

The gene calls are TRBV7-2 and TRBJ1-6, with D unclear. Looked up from germline, CDR1 is SGHTA and CDR2 is FQGNSA. With 0 bases removed from V and 7 bases from J, the gap between germline ends came to 10 bases. The CDR3 runs to 15 residues. The CDR3 DNA reads as TGTGCCAGCAGCTTAGCGAGGGATCCGAATTCACCCCTCCACTTT. Its translation is CASSLARDPNSPLHF.

CDR3 DNA: TGTGCCAGCAGCCTTACTTCAACCCCGTACAATGAGCAGTTCTTC. It specifies CASSLTSTPYNEQFF. V gene TRBV5-4 combines with J gene TRBJ2-1, with no clear D. The CDR3 has 15 amino acids. CDR1 and CDR2 (germline): SGHNT, YYREEE (reference sequence). V dropped 4 bases and J dropped 4 bases, with 15 bases sitting between them.

V and J are TRBV28 and TRBJ1-5, with a possible D match to TRBD1 (6 bases). From germline, CDR1 is MDHEN and CDR2 SYDVKM. V shed 1 base and J shed 2 bases, with 15 bases lying between them. This CDR3 is built from 17 residues. The CDR3 bases are TGTGCCAGCAGTTTATTAGTCCCAGGGGAAGGCAATCAGCCCCAGCATTTT. Its protein product is CASSLLVPGEGNQPQHF.

The V gene is TRBV5-4, the J gene TRBJ2-2, with 10 bases that match TRBD2. Unmatched junction bases numbered 8, after V lost 5 bases and J lost 4 bases. Germline loops: CDR1 SGHNT, CDR2 YYREEE (reference sequence). The CDR3 is made up of 16 amino acids. The CDR3 reads CASSPERGGPTGELFF. CDR3 bases: TGTGCCAGCAGTCCTGAGCGGGGGGGCCCCACCGGGGAGCTGTTTTTT.